These T cell receptor beta chains were read from a single sample in a study of CD8 T cells in Susac syndrome. TCRdb reprocessed the immunoSEQ multiplex PCR reads with MiXCR, giving one entry per CDR3 protein. The sample contains under 550,000 distinct CDR3 sequences, 85% of which appear only once. The sample was CD8+ T cells from PBMCs. These receptor sequences come from a human donor with multiple sclerosis. The CDR3 runs from the conserved cysteine through the conserved F or W. Each record gives: J gene, clone size, V gene, CDR3 protein. Clone sizes are given selectively: once, few, many, or a class where the clone is expanded.

TRBJ2-7	.	TRBV11-2	CASSPEAGGWEQYF
TRBJ2-7	.	TRBV7-9	CASSSGTGRGSPYEQYF
TRBJ2-2	.	TRBV27	CASSLPAGGGHTGELFF
TRBJ2-3	.	TRBV2	CASSKPGQGLDTQYF
TRBJ2-3	.	TRBV9	CASSPPRAVSTDTQYF
TRBJ2-3	once	TRBV7-9	CASSQIRSLAGTDTQYF
TRBJ2-7	.	TRBV9	CASSSDPARLAPWEQYF
TRBJ2-1	few	TRBV6-2/TRBV6-3	CASSYGTESEQFF
TRBJ2-2	.	TRBV12-3/TRBV12-4	CASSLIETPNTGELFF
TRBJ2-7	once	TRBV4-2	CASSPLRDFSYEQHF
TRBJ2-3	.	TRBV2	CASSGSAYSTDTQYF
TRBJ1-3	.	TRBV2	CASSEAPKIYSGNTIYF
TRBJ1-1	.	TRBV27	CASSLSGQGRTNTEAFF
TRBJ1-1	.	TRBV10-3	CAISLGQGATEAFF
TRBJ1-5	.	TRBV5-6	CASSLGTRNQPQHF
TRBJ2-7	.	TRBV9	CASSRTQTGAFYEQYF
TRBJ2-1	.	TRBV27	CASKERGGLNEQFF
TRBJ2-5	.	TRBV3-1	CASSYFSRGETQYF
TRBJ2-1	once	TRBV29-1	CSVVDLGGALHNEQFF
TRBJ2-1	.	TRBV11-3	CASSSRDRDQQFF
TRBJ2-3	once	TRBV4-1	CASSQGLAGGYTDTQYF
TRBJ2-1	.	TRBV6-5	CASSYSAGGPNNEQFF
TRBJ2-3	.	TRBV11-3	CASSDRDRSTDTQYF
TRBJ1-6	.	TRBV7-9	CASSLDSLALHF
TRBJ2-3	.	TRBV2	CASFGMTPGDTQYF
TRBJ2-3	.	TRBV20-1	CSARESTDTQYF
TRBJ1-1	few	TRBV5-4	CASSATGRTEAFF
TRBJ2-1	once	TRBV14	CASSHTSGTHNEQFF
TRBJ2-3	.	TRBV7-2	CASSLMETGGLRDTQYF
TRBJ2-1	.	TRBV14	CASSQGDRDYNEQFF
TRBJ1-1	.	TRBV24-1	CATPLPDSKGGTEAFF
TRBJ1-1	.	TRBV27	CASSVTGTAEAFF
TRBJ2-7	.	TRBV12-3/TRBV12-4	CASSYQIELGSEQYF
TRBJ2-7	.	TRBV20-1	CSARESSGEFFYEQYF
TRBJ2-7	.	TRBV29-1	CSAPVAAMNNYEQYF
TRBJ1-1	.	TRBV30	CAWSVLRGYPWWNTEAFF
TRBJ2-7	.	TRBV10-3	CAIGDTNYEQYF
TRBJ2-7	.	TRBV6-1	CASREGGTGDDEQYF
TRBJ2-7	.	TRBV4-1	CASSQDYRIGPYEQYF
TRBJ2-3	.	TRBV4-1	CASSQEPSGSTDTQYF
TRBJ2-1	.	TRBV5-1	CASSSPETGHEQFF
TRBJ2-3	.	TRBV27	CASSLSDASTDTQYF